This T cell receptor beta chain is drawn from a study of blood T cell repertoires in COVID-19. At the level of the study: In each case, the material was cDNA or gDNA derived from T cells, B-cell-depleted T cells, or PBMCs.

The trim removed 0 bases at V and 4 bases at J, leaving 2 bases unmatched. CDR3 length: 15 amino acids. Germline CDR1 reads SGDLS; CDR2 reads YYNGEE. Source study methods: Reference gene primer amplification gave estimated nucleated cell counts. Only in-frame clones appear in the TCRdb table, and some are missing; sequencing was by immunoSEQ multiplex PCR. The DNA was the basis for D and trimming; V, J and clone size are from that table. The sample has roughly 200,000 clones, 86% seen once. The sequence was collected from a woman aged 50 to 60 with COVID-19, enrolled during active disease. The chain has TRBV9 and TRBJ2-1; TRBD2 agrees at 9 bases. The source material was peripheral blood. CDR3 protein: CASSVASGVYNEQFF. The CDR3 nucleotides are TGTGCCAGCAGCGTAGCTAGCGGGGTTTACAATGAGCAGTTCTTC.